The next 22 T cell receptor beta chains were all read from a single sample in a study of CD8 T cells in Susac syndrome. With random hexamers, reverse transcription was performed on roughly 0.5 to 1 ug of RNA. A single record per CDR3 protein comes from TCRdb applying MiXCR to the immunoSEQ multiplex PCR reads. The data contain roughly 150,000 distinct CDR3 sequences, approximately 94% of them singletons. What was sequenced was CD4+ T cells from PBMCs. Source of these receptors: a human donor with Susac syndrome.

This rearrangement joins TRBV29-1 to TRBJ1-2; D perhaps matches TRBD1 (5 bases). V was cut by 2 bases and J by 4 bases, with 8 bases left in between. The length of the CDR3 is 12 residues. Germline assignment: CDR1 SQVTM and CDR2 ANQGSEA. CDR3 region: CSVEPGPYGYTF. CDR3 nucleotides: TGCAGCGTTGAACCAGGGCCCTATGGCTACACCTTC.

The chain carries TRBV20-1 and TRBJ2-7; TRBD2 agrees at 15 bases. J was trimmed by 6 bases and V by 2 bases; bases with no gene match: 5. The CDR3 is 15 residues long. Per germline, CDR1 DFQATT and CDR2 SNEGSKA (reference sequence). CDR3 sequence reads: CSARIGTSGRSEQYF. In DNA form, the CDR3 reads TGCAGTGCTAGAATCGGGACTAGCGGGAGGAGCGAGCAGTACTTC.

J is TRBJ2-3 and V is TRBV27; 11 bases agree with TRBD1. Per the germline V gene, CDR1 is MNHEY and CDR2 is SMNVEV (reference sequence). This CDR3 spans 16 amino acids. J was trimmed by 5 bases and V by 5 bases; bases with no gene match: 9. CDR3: CASSTPDRGRGDTQYF. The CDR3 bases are TGTGCCAGCAGTACCCCGGACAGGGGGCGGGGAGATACGCAGTATTTT.

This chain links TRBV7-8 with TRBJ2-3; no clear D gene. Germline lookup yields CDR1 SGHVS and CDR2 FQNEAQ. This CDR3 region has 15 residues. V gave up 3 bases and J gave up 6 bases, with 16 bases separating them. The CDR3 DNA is TGTGCCAGCAGCTTTAGAGGCCCCGCCACGGATACGCAGTATTTT. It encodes CASSFRGPATDTQYF.

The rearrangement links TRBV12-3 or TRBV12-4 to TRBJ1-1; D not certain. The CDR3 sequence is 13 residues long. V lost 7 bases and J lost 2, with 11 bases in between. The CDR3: CASNLDGNTEAFF. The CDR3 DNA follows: TGTGCCAGCAACCTGGACGGTAACACTGAAGCTTTCTTT.

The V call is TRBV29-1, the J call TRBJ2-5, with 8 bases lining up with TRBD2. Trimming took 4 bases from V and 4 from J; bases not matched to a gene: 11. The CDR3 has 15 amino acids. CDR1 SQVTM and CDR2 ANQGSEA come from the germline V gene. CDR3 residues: CSVASGLVAGETQYF. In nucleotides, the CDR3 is TGCAGCGTTGCTTCGGGACTAGTAGCCGGAGAGACCCAGTACTTC.

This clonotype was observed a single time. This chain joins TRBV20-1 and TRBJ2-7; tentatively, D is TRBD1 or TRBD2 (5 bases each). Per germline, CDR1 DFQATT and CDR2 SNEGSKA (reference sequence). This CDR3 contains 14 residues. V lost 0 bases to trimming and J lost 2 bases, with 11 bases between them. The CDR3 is CSARDGMGAYEQYF. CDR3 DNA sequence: TGCAGTGCTAGAGATGGAATGGGGGCCTACGAGCAGTACTTC.

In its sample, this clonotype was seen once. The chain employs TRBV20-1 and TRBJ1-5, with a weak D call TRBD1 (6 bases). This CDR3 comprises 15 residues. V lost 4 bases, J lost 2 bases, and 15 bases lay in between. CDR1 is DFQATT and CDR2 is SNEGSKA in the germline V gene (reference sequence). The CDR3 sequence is CSATGPGEGNQPQHF. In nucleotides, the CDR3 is TGCAGTGCTACCGGTCCAGGGGAAGGCAATCAGCCCCAGCATTTT.

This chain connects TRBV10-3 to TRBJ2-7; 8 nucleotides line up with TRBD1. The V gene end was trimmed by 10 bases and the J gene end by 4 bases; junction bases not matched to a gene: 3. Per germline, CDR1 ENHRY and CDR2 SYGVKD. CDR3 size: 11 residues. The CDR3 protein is CATGDRYEQYF. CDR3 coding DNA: TGTGCCACCGGGGACAGGTACGAGCAGTACTTC.

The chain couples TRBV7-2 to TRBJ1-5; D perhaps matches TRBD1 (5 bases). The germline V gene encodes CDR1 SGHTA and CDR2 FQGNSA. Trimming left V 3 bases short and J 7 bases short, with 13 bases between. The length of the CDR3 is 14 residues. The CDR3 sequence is CASSLGRASQPQHF. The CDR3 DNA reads TGTGCCAGCAGCTTGGGCAGGGCCTCCCAGCCCCAGCATTTT.

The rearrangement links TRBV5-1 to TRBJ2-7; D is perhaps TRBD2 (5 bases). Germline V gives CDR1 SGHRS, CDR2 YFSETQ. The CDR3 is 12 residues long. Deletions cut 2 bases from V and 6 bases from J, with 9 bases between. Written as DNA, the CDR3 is TGCGCCAGCAGCTTTGAGGGAACCGAGCAGTACTTC. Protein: CASSFEGTEQYF.

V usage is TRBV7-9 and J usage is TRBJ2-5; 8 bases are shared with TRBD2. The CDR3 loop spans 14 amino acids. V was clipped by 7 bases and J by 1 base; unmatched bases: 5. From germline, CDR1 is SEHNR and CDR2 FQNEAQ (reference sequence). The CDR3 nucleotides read TGTGCCAGCACCTTGCGGGGGGCCCAAGAGACCCAGTACTTC. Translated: CASTLRGAQETQYF.

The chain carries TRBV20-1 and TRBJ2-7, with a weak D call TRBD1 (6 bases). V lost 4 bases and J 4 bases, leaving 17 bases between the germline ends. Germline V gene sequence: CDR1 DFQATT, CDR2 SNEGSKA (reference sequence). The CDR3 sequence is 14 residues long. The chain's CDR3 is CSATDLFTGYEQYF. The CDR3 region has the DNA TGCAGTGCTACCGACCTATTCACAGGGTACGAGCAGTACTTC.

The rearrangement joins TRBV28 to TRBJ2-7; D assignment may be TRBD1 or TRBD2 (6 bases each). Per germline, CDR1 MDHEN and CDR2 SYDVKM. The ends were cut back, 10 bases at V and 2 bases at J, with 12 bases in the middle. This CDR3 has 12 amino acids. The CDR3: CATTGTPYEQYF. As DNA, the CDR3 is TGTGCCACTACAGGGACTCCCTACGAGCAGTACTTC.

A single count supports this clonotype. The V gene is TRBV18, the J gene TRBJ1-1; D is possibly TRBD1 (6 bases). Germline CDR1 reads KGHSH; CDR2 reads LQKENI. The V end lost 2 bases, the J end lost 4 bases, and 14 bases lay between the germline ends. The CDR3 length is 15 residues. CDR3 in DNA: TGTGCCAGCTCACCAAACAGGGCTAGAGCCACTGAAGCTTTCTTT. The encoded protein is CASSPNRARATEAFF.

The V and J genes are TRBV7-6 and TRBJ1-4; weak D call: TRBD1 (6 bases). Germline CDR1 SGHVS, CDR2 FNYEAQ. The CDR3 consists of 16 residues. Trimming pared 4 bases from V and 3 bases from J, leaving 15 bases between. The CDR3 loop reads CASSSEGGLANEKLFF. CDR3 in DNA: TGTGCCAGCAGCTCTGAGGGGGGCTTGGCTAATGAAAAACTGTTTTTT.

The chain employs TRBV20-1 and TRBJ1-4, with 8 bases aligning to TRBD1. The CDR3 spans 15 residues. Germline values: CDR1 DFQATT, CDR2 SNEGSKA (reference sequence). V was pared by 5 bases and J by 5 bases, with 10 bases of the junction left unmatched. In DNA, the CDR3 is TGCAGTGCTTTCAGGGGGCGCGGAGGGAATGAAAAACTGTTTTTT. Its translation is CSAFRGRGGNEKLFF.

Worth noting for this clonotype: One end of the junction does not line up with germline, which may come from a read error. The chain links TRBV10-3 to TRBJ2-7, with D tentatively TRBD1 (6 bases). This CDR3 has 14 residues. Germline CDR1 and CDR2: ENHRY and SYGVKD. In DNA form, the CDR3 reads TGTGCCATCAGTGACACGGACAGATCCTACCAGCAGTACTTC. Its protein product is CAISDTDRSYQQYF.

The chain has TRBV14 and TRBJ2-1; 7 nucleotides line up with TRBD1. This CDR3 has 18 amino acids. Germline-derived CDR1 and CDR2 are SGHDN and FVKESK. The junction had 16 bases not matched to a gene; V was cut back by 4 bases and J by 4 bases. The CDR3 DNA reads TGTGCCAGCAGCCGACTTGTGTCCGGGACAGAGTCTTACAATGAGCAGTTCTTC. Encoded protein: CASSRLVSGTESYNEQFF.

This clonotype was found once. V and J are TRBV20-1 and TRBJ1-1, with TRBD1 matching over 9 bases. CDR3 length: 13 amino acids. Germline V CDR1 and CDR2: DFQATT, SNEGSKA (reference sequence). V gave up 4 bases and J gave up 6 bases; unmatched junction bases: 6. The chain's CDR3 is CSATQDRGAEAFF. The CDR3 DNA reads TGCAGTGCTACCCAAGACAGGGGGGCTGAAGCTTTCTTT.

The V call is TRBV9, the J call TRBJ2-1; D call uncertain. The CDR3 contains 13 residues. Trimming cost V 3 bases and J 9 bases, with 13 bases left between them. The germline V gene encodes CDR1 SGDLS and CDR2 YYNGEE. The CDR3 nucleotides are TGTGCCAGCAGCGCCGGGTTAGGAATTGAGCAGTTCTTC. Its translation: CASSAGLGIEQFF.

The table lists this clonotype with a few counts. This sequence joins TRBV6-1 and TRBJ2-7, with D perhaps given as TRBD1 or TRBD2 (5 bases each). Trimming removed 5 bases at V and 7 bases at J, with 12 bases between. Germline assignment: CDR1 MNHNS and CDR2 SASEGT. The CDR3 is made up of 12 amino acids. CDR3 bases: TGTGCCAGCAGTCCTGGGGACCTTGAGCAGTACTTC. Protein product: CASSPGDLEQYF.